This passage covers 11 T cell receptor beta chains from one sample sequenced in a study of blood T cells in healthy people across ages. It was with a sample-barcoded 5' primer and a J-beta primer mix that a second PCR of roughly 6 to 11 cycles was run. TCRdb analysed the 5' RACE reads with MiXCR anew, one entry per CDR3 protein. The table includes some 930,000 distinct CDR3 sequences, roughly 28% detected once. The sample was also reused in another study, on T cells of mothers and their children.

Sequencing input: blood. These receptors were collected from a woman in her 40s in good health.

This clonotype was found many times. The rearrangement links TRBV28 to TRBJ2-2; TRBD1 agrees at 7 bases. This CDR3 comprises 15 residues. Per the germline V gene, CDR1 is MDHEN and CDR2 is SYDVKM. The V segment lost 5 bases and the J segment 1 base; nucleotides outside the gene matches: 4. Here the CDR3 reads CASSPDRRNTGELFF. In nucleotides, the CDR3 is TGTGCCAGCAGTCCGGACAGGAGGAACACCGGGGAGCTGTTTTTT.

This clonotype was recorded a few times. This rearrangement joins TRBV7-2 to TRBJ2-2, with D possibly TRBD2 on 6 matching bases. Trimming pared 4 bases from V and 1 base from J, leaving 10 bases between. From germline, CDR1 is SGHTA and CDR2 FQGNSA. The CDR3 totals 15 residues. CDR3 in DNA: TGTGCCAGCAGCTCCTTTAGCGGGAACACCGGGGAGCTGTTTTTT. This encodes CASSSFSGNTGELFF. Variable domain in full (rest from reference TRBV7-2 and TRBJ2-2): GAGVSQSPSNKVTEKGKDVELRCDPISGHTALYWYRQSLGQGLEFLIYFQGNSAPDKSGLPSDRFSAERTGGSVSTLTIQRTQQEDSAVYLCASSSFSGNTGELFFGEGSRLTVL.

This clonotype was observed a handful of times. At one end, the junction sequence differs from germline, possibly due to a read error. The chain couples TRBV7-7 to TRBJ2-2; tentatively, D is TRBD2 (6 bases). The V gene's germline CDR1 is SSHAT and CDR2 FNYEAQ (reference sequence). The CDR3 runs 13 residues. The CDR3 is CASSLTSTGELFF. CDR3 nucleotide sequence: TGTGCTAGCAGCTTGACTAGCACCGGGGAGCTGTTTTTT.

The chain uses TRBV11-2 and TRBJ1-2, with 8 bases aligning to TRBD1. CDR1 is SGHAT and CDR2 is FQNNGV in the germline V gene. There are 15 residues in the CDR3. Trimming at V came to 5 bases and at J to 2 bases, leaving 7 bases not matched to a gene. The CDR3 DNA follows: TGTGCCAGCAGCCCAGGGGGCCCTTACAACTATGGCTACACCTTC. It yields the protein CASSPGGPYNYGYTF.

The rearrangement joins TRBV5-4 to TRBJ2-5; 15 positions agree with TRBD2. Per the germline V gene, CDR1 is SGHNT and CDR2 is YYREEE (reference sequence). The CDR3 covers 19 residues. With 4 bases clipped from V and 0 bases from J, the junction kept 10 bases outside the gene matches. CDR3 nucleotides: TGTGCCAGCAGCGAAGGGGGACTAGCGGGGGGCGGGTACCAAGAGACCCAGTACTTC. It specifies CASSEGGLAGGGYQETQYF.

This clonotype was detected only a few times. V is TRBV27 and J is TRBJ2-3; 10 bases match TRBD1. The length of the CDR3 is 20 residues. V lost 7 bases, J lost 2 bases, and 21 bases stayed unmatched. The germline V gene has CDR1 MNHEY and CDR2 SMNVEV (reference sequence). In nucleotides, the CDR3 is TGTGCCAGCACCTCACCGGGACAGGGGCGTCGGCGGGGGTTCACAGATACGCAGTATTTT. It encodes CASTSPGQGRRRGFTDTQYF.

Of note for this clonotype: A junction end diverges from the germline sequence, so it may reflect a read error. The chain couples TRBV7-3 to TRBJ2-3, with D possibly being TRBD1 (7 bases). Germline-derived CDR1 and CDR2 are SGHTA and FQGTGA. This CDR3 is 13 amino acids long. The CDR3 coding sequence is TGTGCCGGCAGGAGGGGGCACGCAGATACGCAGTATTTT. This translates into CAGRRGHADTQYF.

About this clonotype: A single base separates this from a much larger clone, so it may be a read error. The chain has TRBV28 and TRBJ2-1; 10 nucleotides line up with TRBD2. The DNA end favors TRBJ2-7, so the J call may be wrong. CDR1 is MDHEN and CDR2 is SYDVKM in the germline V gene. This CDR3 region has 16 residues. Written as DNA, the CDR3 is TGTGCCAGCAGTTCTGCTAGCGGGGGCTTCTACAATGAGCAGTACTTC. It encodes CASSSASGGFYNEQYF.

The chain joins TRBV28 to TRBJ2-6, with TRBD1 identical over 8 bases. The junction had 8 bases not matched to a gene; V was cut back by 6 bases and J by 1 base. This CDR3 comprises 17 residues. The germline V gene encodes CDR1 MDHEN and CDR2 SYDVKM. This CDR3 reads CASRSGQVESGANVLTF. The CDR3 nucleotides read TGTGCCAGCAGGTCGGGACAGGTAGAATCTGGGGCCAACGTCCTGACTTTC.

This clonotype was detected many times. The genes are TRBV27 and TRBJ2-1; TRBD2 aligns across 8 bases. Germline trimming cut 2 bases from V and 4 bases from J; bases unmatched to any gene: 4. CDR3 length: 15 residues. Germline V CDR1 and CDR2: MNHEY, SMNVEV (reference sequence). In DNA, the CDR3 is TGTGCCAGCAGTTTAGAGCGGGGGAAATACAATGAGCAGTTCTTC. It yields the protein CASSLERGKYNEQFF.

This clonotype was counted ten times or more. V usage is TRBV18 and J usage is TRBJ2-3; TRBD2 matches 8 bases. The germline V gene has CDR1 KGHSH and CDR2 LQKENI. The CDR3 is made up of 16 amino acids. The ends lost 8 bases at V and 3 bases at J; junction bases unmatched: 13. CDR3 DNA: TGTGCCAGCAGCCCCCCTACTAGCGGTGGGACAGATACGCAGTATTTT. It is translated as CASSPPTSGGTDTQYF.